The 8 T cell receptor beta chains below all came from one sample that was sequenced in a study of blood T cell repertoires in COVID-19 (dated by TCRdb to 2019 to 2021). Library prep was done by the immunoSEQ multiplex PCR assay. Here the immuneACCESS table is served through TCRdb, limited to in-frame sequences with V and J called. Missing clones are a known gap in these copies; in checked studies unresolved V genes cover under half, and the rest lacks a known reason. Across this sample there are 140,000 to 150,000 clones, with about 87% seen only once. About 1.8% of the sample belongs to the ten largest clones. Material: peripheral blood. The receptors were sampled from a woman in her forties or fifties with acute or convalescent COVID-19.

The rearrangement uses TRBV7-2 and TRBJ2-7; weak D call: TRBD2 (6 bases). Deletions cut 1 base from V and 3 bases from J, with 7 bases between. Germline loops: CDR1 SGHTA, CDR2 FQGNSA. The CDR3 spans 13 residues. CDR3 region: CASSLGRDYEQYF. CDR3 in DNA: TGTGCCAGCAGCTTAGGGAGGGACTACGAGCAGTACTTC.

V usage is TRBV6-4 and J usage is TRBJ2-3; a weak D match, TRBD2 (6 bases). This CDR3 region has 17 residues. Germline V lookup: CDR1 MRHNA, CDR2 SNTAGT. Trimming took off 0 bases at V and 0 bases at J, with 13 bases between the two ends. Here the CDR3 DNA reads TGTGCCAGCAGTGACTCGAAGGAGGGGACTAGCACAGATACGCAGTATTTT. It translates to CASSDSKEGTSTDTQYF.

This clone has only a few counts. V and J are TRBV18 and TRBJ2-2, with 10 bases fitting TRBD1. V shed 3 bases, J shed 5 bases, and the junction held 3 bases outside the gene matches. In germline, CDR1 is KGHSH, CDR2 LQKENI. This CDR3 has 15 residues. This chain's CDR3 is CASSPRGQGTGELFF. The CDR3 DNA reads TGTGCCAGCTCACCGAGGGGACAGGGGACCGGGGAGCTGTTTTTT.

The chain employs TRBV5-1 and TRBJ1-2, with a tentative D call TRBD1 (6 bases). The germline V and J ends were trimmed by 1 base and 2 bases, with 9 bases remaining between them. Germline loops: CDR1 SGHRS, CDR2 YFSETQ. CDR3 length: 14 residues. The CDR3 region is CASSLSTGNYGYTF. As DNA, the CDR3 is TGCGCCAGCAGCTTGAGTACAGGGAACTATGGCTACACCTTC.

CDR3 loop: CAWQQGDGGQPQHF. In DNA form, the CDR3 reads TGTGCCTGGCAACAGGGGGACGGGGGTCAGCCCCAGCATTTT. This chain uses TRBV30 with TRBJ1-5; 8 bases line up with TRBD1. CDR1 and CDR2 (germline): GTSNPN, SVGIG (reference sequence). This CDR3 is built from 14 residues. V lost 5 bases and J lost 6; bases outside the gene matches: 9.

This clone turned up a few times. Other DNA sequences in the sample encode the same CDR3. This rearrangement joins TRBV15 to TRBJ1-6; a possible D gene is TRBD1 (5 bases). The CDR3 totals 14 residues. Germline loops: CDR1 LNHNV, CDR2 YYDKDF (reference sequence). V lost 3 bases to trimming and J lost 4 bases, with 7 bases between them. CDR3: CATSRQGYNSPLHF. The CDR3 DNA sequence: TGTGCCACCAGCAGGCAGGGTTATAATTCACCCCTCCACTTT.

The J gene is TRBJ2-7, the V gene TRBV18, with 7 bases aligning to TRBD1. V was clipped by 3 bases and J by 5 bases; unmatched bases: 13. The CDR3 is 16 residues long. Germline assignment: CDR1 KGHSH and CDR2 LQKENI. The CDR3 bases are TGTGCCAGCTCACCCCACTCCCCTGACAGGGCCCACGAGCAGTACTTC. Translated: CASSPHSPDRAHEQYF.

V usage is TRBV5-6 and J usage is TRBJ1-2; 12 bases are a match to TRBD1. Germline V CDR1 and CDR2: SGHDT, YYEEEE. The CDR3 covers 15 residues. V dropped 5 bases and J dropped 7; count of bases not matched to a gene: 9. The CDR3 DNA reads TGTGCCAGCAGAGCCCCGGGACAGGGGGCGCCTGGCTACACCTTC. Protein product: CASRAPGQGAPGYTF. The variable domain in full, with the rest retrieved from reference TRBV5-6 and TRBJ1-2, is DAGVTQSPTHLIKTRGQQVTLRCSPKSGHDTVSWYQQALGQGPQFIFQYYEEEERQRGNFPDRFSGHQFPNYSSELNVNALLLGDSALYLCASRAPGQGAPGYTFGSGTRLTVV.